This TCR beta chain was sequenced during a study of blood T cell repertoires in COVID-19. Study-level background: There were acute and convalescent COVID-19 samples, and they came from the United States, Italy and Spain.

Per germline, CDR1 MNHEY and CDR2 SVGEGT. V was clipped by 6 bases and J by 4 bases; unmatched bases: 15. The CDR3 is 18 amino acids. Source study methods: Using reference gene primer amplification, nucleated cell counts were estimated. The assay was immunoSEQ multiplex PCR, and TCRdb's table has in-frame clones only and misses some. That table gives V, J and clone size, and the DNA gave D and trimming. Among about 480,000 clones, approximately 90% were seen once, and the ten largest hold 1.5% to 2%. The chain uses TRBV6-2 or TRBV6-3 and TRBJ2-3, with 11 bases lining up with TRBD2. The receptor was isolated from a woman aged 40 to 50 who had recovered from COVID-19. The source material was PBMCs or T cells enriched from blood (not recorded which). Here the CDR3 reads CASSSIPLAGGNPDTQYF. For the CDR3, the DNA is TGTGCCAGCAGCTCGATTCCGCTAGCGGGAGGAAATCCAGATACGCAGTATTTT.